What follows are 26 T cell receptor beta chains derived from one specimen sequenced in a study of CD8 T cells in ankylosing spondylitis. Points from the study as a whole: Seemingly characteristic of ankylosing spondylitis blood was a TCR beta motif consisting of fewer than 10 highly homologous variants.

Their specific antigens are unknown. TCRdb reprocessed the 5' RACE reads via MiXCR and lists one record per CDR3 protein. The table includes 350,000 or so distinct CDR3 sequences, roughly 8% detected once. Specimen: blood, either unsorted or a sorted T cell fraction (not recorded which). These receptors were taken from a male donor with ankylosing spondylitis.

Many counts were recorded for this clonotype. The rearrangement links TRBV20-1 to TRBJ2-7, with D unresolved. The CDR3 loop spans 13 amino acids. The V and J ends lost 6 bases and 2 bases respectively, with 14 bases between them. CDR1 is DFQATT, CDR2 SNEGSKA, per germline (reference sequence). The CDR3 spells CSAPGAATYEQYF. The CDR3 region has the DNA TGCAGTGCGCCTGGCGCCGCCACCTACGAGCAGTACTTC.

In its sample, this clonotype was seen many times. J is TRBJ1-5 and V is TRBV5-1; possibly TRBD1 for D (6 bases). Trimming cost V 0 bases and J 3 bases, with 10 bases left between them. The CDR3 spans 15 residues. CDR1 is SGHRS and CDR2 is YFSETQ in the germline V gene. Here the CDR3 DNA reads TGCGCCAGCAGCTTGGGGACAGCATACAATCAGCCCCAGCATTTT. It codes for CASSLGTAYNQPQHF. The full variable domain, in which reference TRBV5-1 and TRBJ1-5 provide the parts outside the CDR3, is KAGVTQTPRYLIKTRGQQVTLSCSPISGHRSVSWYQQTPGQGLQFLFEYFSETQRNKGNFPGRFSGRQFSNSRSEMNVSTLELGDSALYLCASSLGTAYNQPQHFGDGTRLSIL.

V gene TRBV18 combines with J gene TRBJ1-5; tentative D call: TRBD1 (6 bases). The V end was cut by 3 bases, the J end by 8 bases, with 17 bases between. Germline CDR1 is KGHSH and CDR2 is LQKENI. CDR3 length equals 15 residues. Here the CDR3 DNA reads TGTGCCAGCTCACCTCTTAACAGGGCGGGTGAGCCCCAGCATTTT. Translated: CASSPLNRAGEPQHF. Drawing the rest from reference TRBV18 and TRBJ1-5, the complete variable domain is NAGVMQNPRHLVRRRGQEARLRCSPMKGHSHVYWYRQLPEEGLKFMVYLQKENIIDESGMPKERFSAEFPKEGPSILRIQQVVRGDSAAYFCASSPLNRAGEPQHFGDGTRLSIL.

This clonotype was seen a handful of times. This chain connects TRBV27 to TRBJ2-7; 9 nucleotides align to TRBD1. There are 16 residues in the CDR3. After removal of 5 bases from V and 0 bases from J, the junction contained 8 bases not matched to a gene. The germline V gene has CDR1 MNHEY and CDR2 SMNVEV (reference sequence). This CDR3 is CASSPGQGMTSYEQYF. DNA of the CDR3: TGTGCCAGCAGTCCGGGACAGGGAATGACCTCCTACGAGCAGTACTTC.

This CDR3 is CASRAGQGPYGYTF. Here the CDR3 DNA reads TGCGCCAGCAGGGCCGGACAGGGACCCTATGGCTACACCTTC. The chain combines TRBV5-1 with TRBJ1-2, with 8 bases identical to TRBD1. The CDR3 is 14 residues long. Germline-derived CDR1 and CDR2 are SGHRS and YFSETQ. J gave up 4 bases and V 5 bases, and 7 bases lay outside the gene matches.

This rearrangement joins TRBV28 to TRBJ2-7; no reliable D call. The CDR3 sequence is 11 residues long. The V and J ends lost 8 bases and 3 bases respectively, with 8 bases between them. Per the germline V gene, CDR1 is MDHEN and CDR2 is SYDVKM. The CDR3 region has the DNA TGTGCCAGCGGCCCTCACTACGAGCAGTACTTC. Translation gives CASGPHYEQYF.

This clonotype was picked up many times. The DNA for the CDR3 is TGTGCCAGCAGCCTGACAGGGATCCGTGACTACACCTTC. This encodes CASSLTGIRDYTF. The V call is TRBV7-9, the J call TRBJ1-2, with TRBD1 matching 7 bases. Germline V CDR1 and CDR2: SEHNR, FQNEAQ (reference sequence). The CDR3 runs 13 residues. Losses at the gene ends were 5 bases for V and 10 bases for J; bases not matched to a gene: 10.

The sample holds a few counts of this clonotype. The CDR3 DNA is TGTGCCACCGGGGGACAGGGCGATGAGCAGTTCTTC. Translating gives CATGGQGDEQFF. The gene calls are TRBV28 and TRBJ2-1, with 9 bases identical to TRBD1. CDR3 length: 12 amino acids. Per the germline V gene, CDR1 is MDHEN and CDR2 is SYDVKM. V was clipped by 10 bases and J by 8 bases; unmatched bases: 6.

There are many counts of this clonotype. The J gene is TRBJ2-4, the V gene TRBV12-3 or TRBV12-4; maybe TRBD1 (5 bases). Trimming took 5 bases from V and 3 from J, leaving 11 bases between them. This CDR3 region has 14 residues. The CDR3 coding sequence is TGTGCCAGCAGTCCCGACAGCAACAAAAACATTCAGTACTTC. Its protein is CASSPDSNKNIQYF.

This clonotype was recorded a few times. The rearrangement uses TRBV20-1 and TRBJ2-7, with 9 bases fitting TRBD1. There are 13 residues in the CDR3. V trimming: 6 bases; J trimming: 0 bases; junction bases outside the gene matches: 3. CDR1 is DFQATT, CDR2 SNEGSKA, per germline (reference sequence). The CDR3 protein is CSAWDRASYEQYF. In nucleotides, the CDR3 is TGCAGTGCGTGGGACAGGGCCTCCTACGAGCAGTACTTC.

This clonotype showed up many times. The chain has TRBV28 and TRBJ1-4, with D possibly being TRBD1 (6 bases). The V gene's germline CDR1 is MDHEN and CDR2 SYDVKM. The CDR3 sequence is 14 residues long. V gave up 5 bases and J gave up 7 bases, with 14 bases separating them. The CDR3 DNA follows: TGTGCCAGCAGTAACGACAGGTTCGGTGAAAAACTGTTTTTT. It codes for CASSNDRFGEKLFF. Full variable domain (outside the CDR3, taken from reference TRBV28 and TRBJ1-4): DVKVTQSSRYLVKRTGEKVFLECVQDMDHENMFWYRQDPGLGLRLIYFSYDVKMKEKGDIPEGYSVSREKKERFSLILESASTNQTSMYLCASSNDRFGEKLFFGSGTQLSVL.

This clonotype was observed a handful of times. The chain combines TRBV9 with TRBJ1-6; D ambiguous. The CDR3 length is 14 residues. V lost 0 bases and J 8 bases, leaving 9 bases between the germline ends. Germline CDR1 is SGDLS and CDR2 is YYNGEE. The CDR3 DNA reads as TGTGCCAGCAGCGTAGTGGCGAGGGATTCACCCCTCCACTTT. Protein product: CASSVVARDSPLHF.

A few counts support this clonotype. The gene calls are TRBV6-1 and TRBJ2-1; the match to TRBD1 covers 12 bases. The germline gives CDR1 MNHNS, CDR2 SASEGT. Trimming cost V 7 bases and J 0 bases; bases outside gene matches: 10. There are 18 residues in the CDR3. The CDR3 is CASTPGTGGPSSYNEQFF. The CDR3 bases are TGTGCCAGCACCCCCGGGACAGGGGGCCCAAGCTCCTACAATGAGCAGTTCTTC.

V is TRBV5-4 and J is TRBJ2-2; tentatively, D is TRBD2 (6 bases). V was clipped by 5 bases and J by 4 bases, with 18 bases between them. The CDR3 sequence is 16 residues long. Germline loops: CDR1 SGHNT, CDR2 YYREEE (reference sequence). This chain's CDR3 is CASSGTGRGATGELFF. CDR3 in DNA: TGTGCCAGCAGTGGGACCGGGAGAGGGGCCACCGGGGAGCTGTTTTTT. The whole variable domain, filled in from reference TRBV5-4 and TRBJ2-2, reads ETGVTQSPTHLIKTRGQQVTLRCSSQSGHNTVSWYQQALGQGPQFIFQYYREEENGRGNFPPRFSGLQFPNYSSELNVNALELDDSALYLCASSGTGRGATGELFFGEGSRLTVL.

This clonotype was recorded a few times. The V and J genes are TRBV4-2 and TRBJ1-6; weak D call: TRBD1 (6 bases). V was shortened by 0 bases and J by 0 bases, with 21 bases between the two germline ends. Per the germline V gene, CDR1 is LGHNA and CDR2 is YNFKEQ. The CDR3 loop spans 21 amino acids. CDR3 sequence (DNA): TGTGCCAGCAGCCAAGATCCCCCCGACAGGAGCCTGAACTCCTATAATTCACCCCTCCACTTT. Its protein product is CASSQDPPDRSLNSYNSPLHF.

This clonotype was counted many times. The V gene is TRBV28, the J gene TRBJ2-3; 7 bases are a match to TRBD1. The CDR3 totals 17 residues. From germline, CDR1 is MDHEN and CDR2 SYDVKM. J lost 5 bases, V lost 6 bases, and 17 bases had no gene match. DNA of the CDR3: TGTGCCAGCAGCACCACTACACCGGGACAGTTAAAAGATACGCAGTATTTT. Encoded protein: CASSTTTPGQLKDTQYF.

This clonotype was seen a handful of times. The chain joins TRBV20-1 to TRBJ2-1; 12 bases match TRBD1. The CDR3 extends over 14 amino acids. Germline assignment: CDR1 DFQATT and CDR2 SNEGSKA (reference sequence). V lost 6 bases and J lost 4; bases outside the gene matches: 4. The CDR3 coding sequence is TGCAGTGCACGGGACAGGGGGCTTTACAATGAGCAGTTCTTC. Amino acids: CSARDRGLYNEQFF.

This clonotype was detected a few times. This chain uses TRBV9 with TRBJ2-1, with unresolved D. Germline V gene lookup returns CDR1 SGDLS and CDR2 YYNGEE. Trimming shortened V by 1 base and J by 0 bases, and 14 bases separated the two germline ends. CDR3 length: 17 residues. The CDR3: CASSVLPDPSSYNEQFF. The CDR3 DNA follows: TGTGCCAGCAGCGTATTGCCAGATCCGAGCTCCTACAATGAGCAGTTCTTC.

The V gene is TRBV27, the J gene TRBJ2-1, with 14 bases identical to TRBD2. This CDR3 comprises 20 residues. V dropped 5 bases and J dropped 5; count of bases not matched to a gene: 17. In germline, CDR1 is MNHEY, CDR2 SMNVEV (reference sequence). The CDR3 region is CASSTQTSGRASWLDNEQFF. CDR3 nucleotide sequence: TGTGCCAGCAGTACGCAGACTAGCGGGAGGGCCAGTTGGTTGGACAATGAGCAGTTCTTC.

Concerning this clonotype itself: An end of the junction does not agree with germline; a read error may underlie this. CDR3 sequence (DNA): TGTGCCAGCAGTGACTCTACAGGGTACCAGCCCCAGCATTTT. It translates to CASSDSTGYQPQHF. This chain joins TRBV6-5 and TRBJ1-5; D perhaps matches TRBD1 (6 bases). The CDR3 has 14 amino acids. Germline V gene lookup returns CDR1 MNHEY and CDR2 SVGAGI.

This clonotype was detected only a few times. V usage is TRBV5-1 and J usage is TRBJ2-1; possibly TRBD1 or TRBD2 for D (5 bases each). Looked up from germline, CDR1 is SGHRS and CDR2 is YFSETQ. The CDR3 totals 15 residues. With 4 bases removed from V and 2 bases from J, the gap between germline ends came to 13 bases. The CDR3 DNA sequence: TGCGCCAGCAGCCGCCTGCAGGGACCCTACAATGAGCAGTTCTTC. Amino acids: CASSRLQGPYNEQFF. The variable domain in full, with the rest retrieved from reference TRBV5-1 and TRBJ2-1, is KAGVTQTPRYLIKTRGQQVTLSCSPISGHRSVSWYQQTPGQGLQFLFEYFSETQRNKGNFPGRFSGRQFSNSRSEMNVSTLELGDSALYLCASSRLQGPYNEQFFGPGTRLTVL.

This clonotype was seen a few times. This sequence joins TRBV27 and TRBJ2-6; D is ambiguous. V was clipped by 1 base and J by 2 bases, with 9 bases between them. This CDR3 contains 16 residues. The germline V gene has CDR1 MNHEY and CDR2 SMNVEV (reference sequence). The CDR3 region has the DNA TGTGCCAGCAGTTTATGGTCGGAAACTGGGGCCAACGTCCTGACTTTC. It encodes CASSLWSETGANVLTF.

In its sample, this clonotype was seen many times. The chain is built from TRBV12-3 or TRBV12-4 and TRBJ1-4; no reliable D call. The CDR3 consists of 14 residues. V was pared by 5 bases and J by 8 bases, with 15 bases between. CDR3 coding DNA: TGTGCCAGCAGTCCTCAAAGGGCTGACGAAAAACTGTTTTTT. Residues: CASSPQRADEKLFF.

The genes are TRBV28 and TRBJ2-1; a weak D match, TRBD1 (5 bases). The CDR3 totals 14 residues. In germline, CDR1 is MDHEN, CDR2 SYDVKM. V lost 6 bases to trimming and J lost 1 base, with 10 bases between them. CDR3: CASRGPGSYNEQFF. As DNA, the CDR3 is TGTGCCAGCAGAGGGCCAGGGTCCTACAATGAGCAGTTCTTC.

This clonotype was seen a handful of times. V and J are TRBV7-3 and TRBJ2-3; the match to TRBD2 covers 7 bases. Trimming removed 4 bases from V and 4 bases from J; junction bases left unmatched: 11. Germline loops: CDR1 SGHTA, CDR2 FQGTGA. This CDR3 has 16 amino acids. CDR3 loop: CASSSTTSRRPDTQYF. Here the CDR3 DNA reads TGTGCCAGCAGCTCAACGACTAGCCGCCGACCAGATACGCAGTATTTT.

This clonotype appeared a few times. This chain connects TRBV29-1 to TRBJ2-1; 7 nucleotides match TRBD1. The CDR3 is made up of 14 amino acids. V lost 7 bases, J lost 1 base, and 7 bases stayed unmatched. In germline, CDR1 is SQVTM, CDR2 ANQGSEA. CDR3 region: CSAFGTVSYNEQFF. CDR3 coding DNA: TGCAGCGCCTTCGGGACAGTATCCTACAATGAGCAGTTCTTC.